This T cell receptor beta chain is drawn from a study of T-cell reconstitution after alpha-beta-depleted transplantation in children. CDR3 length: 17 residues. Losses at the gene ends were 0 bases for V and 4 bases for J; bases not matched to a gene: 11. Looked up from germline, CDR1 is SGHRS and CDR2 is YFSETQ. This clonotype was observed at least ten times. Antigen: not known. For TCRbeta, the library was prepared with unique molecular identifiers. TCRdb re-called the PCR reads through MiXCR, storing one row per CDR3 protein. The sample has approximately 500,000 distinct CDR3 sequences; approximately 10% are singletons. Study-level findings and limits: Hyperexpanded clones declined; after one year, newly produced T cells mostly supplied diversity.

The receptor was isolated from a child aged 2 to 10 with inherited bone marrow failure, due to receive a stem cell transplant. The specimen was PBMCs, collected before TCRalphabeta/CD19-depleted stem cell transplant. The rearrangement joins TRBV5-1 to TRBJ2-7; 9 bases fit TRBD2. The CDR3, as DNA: TGCGCCAGCAGCTTGGACGGACCCGGGACTAGCATATACGAGCAGTACTTC. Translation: CASSLDGPGTSIYEQYF.